This T cell receptor (beta chain) was captured in a study of spatial heterogeneity in lung cancer. As for the study in general: Sequencing covered available follow-up PBMC samples collected a median of roughly 22 months after resection. Alpha-chain sequences were consistently detected in smaller numbers than beta-chain sequences.

This clonotype has a count of ten or more. Its specificity is not known. Study observations and caveats: Compared with follow-up, resection was when ubiquitous expanded tumor TCRs appeared in blood more.

Described time point: blood at routine non-recurrence follow-up after resection. Unsorted whole RNA from tumor, nontumor lung or frozen PBMC underwent sequencing. In TCRdb, the 5' RACE reads were re-called with MiXCR into one record per CDR3 protein. The data show under 150,000 distinct CDR3 sequences, 11% seen once. V lost 4 bases and J 0 bases, leaving 13 bases between the germline ends. Germline values: CDR1 ENHRY, CDR2 SYGVKD. The CDR3 sequence is 16 residues long. The sequence was collected from a female donor with early-stage non-small cell lung cancer. This specimen was PBMCs, taken at follow-up. The chain carries TRBV10-3 and TRBJ2-1; D may be TRBD2 (5 bases). The DNA for the CDR3 is TGTGCCATCAGTGCCTCGGGATCCAGCTCCTACAATGAGCAGTTCTTC. The encoded protein is CAISASGSSSYNEQFF.